This T cell receptor beta chain originates from a study of cytomegalovirus exposure and HLA in healthy donors. Study conclusions and caveats: In a later analysis, productive TCRs from donors in an Asian-associated ancestry cluster reportedly carried fewer N-insertions than the cohort mean. In an earlier analysis, most TCR beta V segments were productive about 87% or about 30% of the time. Rates of TCR association differed by HLA locus in a later analysis, with DRB1 highest and HLA-C lowest.

Germline CDR1 SGHTA, CDR2 FQGTGA. The ends were cut back, 3 bases at V and 5 bases at J, with 16 bases in the middle. This CDR3 is 15 amino acids long. The PCR had 60 Vbeta and 13 Jbeta primers. Data came from immunoSEQ multiplex PCR; TCRdb stores just in-frame clones and leaves some out. The sample lists approximately 140,000 clones, 79% occurring once. As to this clone: Its target is not known.

The sample consisted of PBMCs. The chain uses TRBV7-3 and TRBJ1-2, with a weak D call TRBD1 (6 bases). The clonotype was recovered from a man in his forties or fifties in good health and CMV-seropositive. This CDR3 reads CASSFSGGARYGYTF. The CDR3 bases are TGTGCCAGCAGCTTCTCGGGGGGCGCAAGATATGGCTACACCTTC.